This T cell receptor (beta chain) was sequenced for a study of OX40 agonist ivuxolimab in advanced cancers. Study-level information: Patients were 82.7% male with ages roughly 20 to 90, mean approximately 62. Study-level findings and limits: Compared with others, partial responders at 0.1-3.0 mg/kg displayed clonal expansion among the lowest.

Losses at the gene ends were 3 bases for V and 4 bases for J; bases not matched to a gene: 12. Per the germline V gene, CDR1 is GTSNPN and CDR2 is SVGIG (reference sequence). The CDR3 runs 16 residues. TCRdb's copy holds only in-frame clones and misses some; the assay was immunoSEQ multiplex PCR. The sample contains tens of thousands of clones, roughly 85% of which appear only once. This clone was observed once. Its specificity is unknown. V usage is TRBV30 and J usage is TRBJ1-2; 9 bases map to TRBD1. This sample comprised CD4+ or CD8+ T cells sorted from blood, obtained in a trial of the OX40 agonist ivuxolimab. This receptor was identified in an adult with an advanced solid tumor such as melanoma, head and neck, liver or kidney cancer. In DNA form, the CDR3 reads TGTGCCTGGAGCTCCGGGACAGGGCCCTTTTTCTATGGCTACACCTTC. Amino acid sequence: CAWSSGTGPFFYGYTF. Complete variable domain (other parts from reference TRBV30 and TRBJ1-2): SQTIHQWPATLVQPVGSPLSLECTVEGTSNPNLYWYRQAAGRGLQLLFYSVGIGQISSEVPQNLSASRPQDRQFILSSKKLLLSDSGFYLCAWSSGTGPFFYGYTFGSGTRLTVV.